The rows below give T cell receptor beta chains drawn from one sample of a study of a mutant IDH1 vaccine in newly diagnosed glioma. Measured with immunoSEQ multiplex PCR; TCRdb has only the in-frame clones, and not every one. The data show 41,000 or so clones, 80% to 90% seen once. These receptors are not linked to any known antigen. This material consisted of PBMCs, taken from a glioma patient whose treatment included an IDH1 peptide vaccine. Receptors were obtained from a man aged 35 to 55 with glioma. Both conserved end residues are part of each CDR3. A D gene is named only where the DNA matches it firmly.

V gene: TRBV11-2; J gene: TRBJ1-4; D gene: .; CDR3 protein: CASSLDTWAAEKLFF
V gene: TRBV7-2; J gene: TRBJ2-3; D gene: TRBD2; CDR3 protein: CASSLASGPQYF
V gene: TRBV4-2; J gene: TRBJ1-1; D gene: .; CDR3 protein: CASSRVGGIEAFF
V gene: TRBV11-3; J gene: TRBJ2-3; D gene: .; CDR3 protein: CASSEGSSSTDTQYF
V gene: TRBV28; J gene: TRBJ2-2; D gene: .; CDR3 protein: CASSSPWGTNTGELFF
V gene: TRBV25-1; J gene: TRBJ1-6; D gene: .; CDR3 protein: CASSTGSQGNSPLHF
V gene: TRBV7-2; J gene: TRBJ1-2; D gene: .; CDR3 protein: CASSRNQVPTF
V gene: TRBV28; J gene: TRBJ2-7; D gene: .; CDR3 protein: CASSPAYEQYF
V gene: TRBV19; J gene: TRBJ2-2; D gene: TRBD2; CDR3 protein: CASSIAGVTGELFF
V gene: TRBV7-2; J gene: TRBJ1-3; D gene: .; CDR3 protein: CASSLKGGGDTIYF
V gene: TRBV28; J gene: TRBJ1-2; D gene: .; CDR3 protein: CASSLEHFGHYTF
V gene: TRBV6-1; J gene: TRBJ2-2; D gene: .; CDR3 protein: CASSEQVRANTGELFF
V gene: TRBV7-6; J gene: TRBJ2-2; D gene: TRBD1; CDR3 protein: CASSSGTGAPRGAVF
V gene: TRBV10-3; J gene: TRBJ1-2; D gene: .; CDR3 protein: CAISLWGNYGYTF
V gene: TRBV9; J gene: TRBJ2-1; D gene: .; CDR3 protein: CASSVVGFGFNEQFF
V gene: TRBV4-3; J gene: TRBJ1-5; D gene: .; CDR3 protein: CASSQDLRVDQPQHF
V gene: TRBV5-5; J gene: TRBJ2-2; D gene: .; CDR3 protein: CASSFLTGKRTGELFF
V gene: TRBV28; J gene: TRBJ2-5; D gene: TRBD2; CDR3 protein: CARPPGIRTSGPPRETQYF
V gene: TRBV19; J gene: TRBJ2-5; D gene: .; CDR3 protein: CASSWGQETQYF
V gene: TRBV6-1; J gene: TRBJ1-4; D gene: .; CDR3 protein: CASTEGKGIKLFF
V gene: TRBV5-1; J gene: TRBJ2-7; D gene: .; CDR3 protein: CASRPTGTSYEQYF
V gene: TRBV5-1; J gene: TRBJ1-4; D gene: TRBD1; CDR3 protein: CASSSGQAGRGEQLFF
V gene: TRBV5-4; J gene: TRBJ2-5; D gene: .; CDR3 protein: CASSLEGRGMAQYF
V gene: TRBV21-1; J gene: TRBJ2-3; D gene: .; CDR3 protein: CASSPGQNTDTQYF
V gene: TRBV7-9; J gene: TRBJ1-2; D gene: .; CDR3 protein: CASSLVDPYYGYTF
V gene: TRBV29-1; J gene: TRBJ1-3; D gene: .; CDR3 protein: CSVELFSGNTIYF
V gene: TRBV15; J gene: TRBJ1-1; D gene: .; CDR3 protein: CATSRGGGGTEAFF
V gene: TRBV18; J gene: TRBJ2-1; D gene: .; CDR3 protein: CASSPPLEGALSVGEQFF
V gene: TRBV23-1; J gene: TRBJ2-2; D gene: .; CDR3 protein: CASYSSLLGTGELFF
V gene: TRBV10-3; J gene: TRBJ2-1; D gene: .; CDR3 protein: CATSGTDHEQFF
V gene: TRBV28; J gene: TRBJ1-5; D gene: .; CDR3 protein: CASRSRARNQPQHF
V gene: TRBV27; J gene: TRBJ1-1; D gene: TRBD1; CDR3 protein: CASSLFEGADAFF
V gene: TRBV2; J gene: TRBJ1-6; D gene: .; CDR3 protein: CASREPGHLNSPLHF
V gene: TRBV10-1; J gene: TRBJ1-1; D gene: TRBD1; CDR3 protein: CASSRDRNTEAFF
V gene: TRBV7-9; J gene: TRBJ2-3; D gene: .; CDR3 protein: CASSLYPVGTDTQYF